Shown below are 12 T cell receptor beta chains from a single sample sequenced in a study of patients and donors after allogeneic stem cell transplantation. TCRdb reprocessed the RT-PCR reads via MiXCR and lists one record per CDR3 protein. The table lists 70,000 to 95,000 distinct CDR3 sequences, roughly 5.2% of them singletons, with roughly 2.5% in the top ten. Sequencing was carried out using blood, either unsorted or a sorted T cell fraction (not recorded which). All receptors come from a human donor who was either an allogeneic HSCT recipient or a stem cell or donor lymphocyte infusion donor (not recorded which). It is not recorded whose cells these are; they may come from a transplant donor.

The CDR3 spells CASSLGASYPQETQYF. The CDR3 DNA sequence: TGTGCCAGCAGCTTAGGAGCCTCATACCCGCAAGAGACCCAGTACTTC. The V gene is TRBV7-8, the J gene TRBJ2-5, with no clear D. Germline assignment: CDR1 SGHVS and CDR2 FQNEAQ. The V end lost 1 base, the J end lost 2 bases, and 14 bases lay between the germline ends. The CDR3 length is 16 residues. The whole variable domain, filled in from reference TRBV7-8 and TRBJ2-5, reads GAGVSQSPRYKVAKRGQDVALRCDPISGHVSLFWYQQALGQGPEFLTYFQNEAQLDKSGLPSDRFFAERPEGSVSTLKIQRTQQEDSAVYLCASSLGASYPQETQYFGPGTRLLVL.

This clonotype was found many times. This rearrangement joins TRBV11-1 to TRBJ2-1; 10 positions match TRBD1. J lost 9 bases, V lost 5 bases, and 7 bases had no gene match. Per the germline V gene, CDR1 is SGHAT and CDR2 is FQDESV (reference sequence). The length of the CDR3 is 14 residues. The CDR3 sequence is CASSQDRGASEQFF. The CDR3, as DNA: TGTGCCAGCAGCCAGGACAGGGGGGCTAGTGAGCAGTTCTTC.

This clonotype has ten or more counts. At one end the junction does not follow the germline gene, possibly because of a read error. V is TRBV19 and J is TRBJ1-2, with TRBD1 as a possible D gene (6 bases). Germline V CDR1 and CDR2: LNHDA, SQIVND (reference sequence). The CDR3 totals 12 residues. The CDR3 DNA reads as TGTGCCAGTAGTATCGGGGGCTCGGACATCTCCTTC. Its translation: CASSIGGSDISF. Combining the CDR3 with reference TRBV19 and TRBJ1-2 gives the whole variable domain DGGITQSPKYLFRKEGQNVTLSCEQNLNHDAMYWYRQDPGQGLRLIYYSQIVNDFQKGDIAEGYSVSREKKESFPLTVTSAQKNPTAFYLCASSIGGSDISFGSGTRLTVV.

This clonotype was observed a few times. The chain has TRBV20-1 and TRBJ2-3, with 8 bases matching TRBD2. J was trimmed by 5 bases and V by 3 bases; bases with no gene match: 7. Germline lookup yields CDR1 DFQATT and CDR2 SNEGSKA (reference sequence). There are 14 residues in the CDR3. The chain's CDR3 is CSARQAGAGDTQYF. In nucleotides, the CDR3 is TGCAGTGCTAGGCAAGCGGGGGCGGGAGATACGCAGTATTTT.

This clonotype has a count of ten or more. V and J are TRBV5-1 and TRBJ1-4; 11 bases agree with TRBD1. V trimming: 2 bases; J trimming: 7 bases; junction bases outside the gene matches: 7. The CDR3 is 16 amino acids. Germline V gene lookup returns CDR1 SGHRS and CDR2 YFSETQ. The CDR3 nucleotides read TGCGCCAGCAGCTTCGGACCGGGACAGGGGGGTGAAAAACTGTTTTTT. Its protein is CASSFGPGQGGEKLFF.

This clonotype appeared a few times. This may come from a read error, since a much larger clone is one base off. V is TRBV5-1 and J is TRBJ2-2; 11 bases are shared with TRBD2. The germline CDR1 and CDR2 sequences are SGHRS and YFSETQ. The CDR3 length is 15 residues. The CDR3 loop is CASSQLAGVTRELFF. In DNA form, the CDR3 reads TGCGCCAGCAGTCAACTAGCGGGAGTCACCCGGGAGCTGTTTTTT.

This clonotype is termed medium-sized. The chain is built from TRBV7-9 and TRBJ1-1, with D possibly being TRBD1 (6 bases). Trimming removed 2 bases at V and 4 bases at J, with 14 bases between. There are 15 residues in the CDR3. Germline V lookup: CDR1 SEHNR, CDR2 FQNEAQ (reference sequence). The CDR3 coding sequence is TGTGCCAGCAGCTTAATGGGGGGGCTCGGCACTGAAGCTTTCTTT. It translates to CASSLMGGLGTEAFF.

This clonotype was observed at least ten times. The rearrangement links TRBV4-2 to TRBJ2-7; 8 bases align to TRBD1. Trimming removed 1 base from V and 6 bases from J; junction bases left unmatched: 5. The CDR3 covers 14 residues. Germline CDR1 reads LGHNA; CDR2 reads YNFKEQ. The CDR3 sequence is CASSQGTGLSEQYF. The CDR3 DNA follows: TGTGCCAGCAGCCAAGGGACAGGGCTATCCGAGCAGTACTTC.

This clonotype was counted between two and nine times. The CDR3 spells CSARVGGGGLGYEQYF. CDR3 in DNA: TGCAGTGCTAGAGTGGGAGGGGGGGGTCTAGGCTACGAGCAGTACTTC. J is TRBJ2-7 and V is TRBV20-1; the D gene is possibly TRBD2 (7 bases). V lost 1 base, J lost 3 bases, and 19 bases lay in between. In germline, CDR1 is DFQATT, CDR2 SNEGSKA (reference sequence). The CDR3 is 16 amino acids.

This clonotype was counted at least ten times. J is TRBJ1-6 and V is TRBV27, with no clear D. V was pared by 7 bases and J by 0 bases, with 13 bases between. Germline loops: CDR1 MNHEY, CDR2 SMNVEV (reference sequence). This CDR3 contains 16 residues. The CDR3 is CASKNSASSYNSPLHF. In DNA form, the CDR3 reads TGTGCCAGCAAGAACAGCGCGAGCTCCTATAATTCACCCCTCCACTTT.

This clonotype was observed a handful of times. This chain connects TRBV20-1 to TRBJ2-4; TRBD1 aligns across 10 bases. Per the germline V gene, CDR1 is DFQATT and CDR2 is SNEGSKA (reference sequence). V dropped 0 bases and J dropped 4; count of bases not matched to a gene: 3. The CDR3 runs 15 residues. CDR3 amino acids: CSARDPGQGKNIQYF. DNA of the CDR3: TGCAGTGCTAGAGATCCGGGACAGGGGAAAAACATTCAGTACTTC.

This clonotype was counted ten times or more. CDR3 residues: CASSLTSSSNEQFF. The CDR3 DNA is TGTGCCAGCAGCTTAACGTCCAGCTCCAATGAGCAGTTCTTC. This chain links TRBV7-3 with TRBJ2-1, with D unclear. Germline V lookup: CDR1 SGHTA, CDR2 FQGTGA. The CDR3 runs to 14 residues. V was shortened by 0 bases and J by 6 bases, with 9 bases between the two germline ends.